The source of this TCR delta chain is a study of gammadelta T cells in human blood. Study-wide findings and caveats: Microbial exposure reportedly appeared to drive polyclonal expansion of innate gamma-delta T cells right after birth.

TCRdb reprocessed the RT-PCR reads through CATT. Of 600 to 700 delta-chain clones listed, roughly 59% are singletons. Points on this clone: Antigen unknown. A read error is likely here: a far larger clone is one base away.

V shed 0 bases and J shed 0 bases, with 22 bases lying between them. This CDR3 spans 19 amino acids. The germline V gene has CDR1 GEAIGNYY and CDR2 EKD. Sequencing was performed on Vgamma9Vdelta2 gamma-delta T cells from adult blood. The receptor was isolated from a human donor. The chain uses TRDV2 and TRDJ1, with D possibly being TRDD3 (6 bases). The CDR3 protein is CACDTVRAAGGNNTDKLIF. Written as DNA, the CDR3 is TGTGCCTGTGACACCGTTAGAGCGGCCGGGGGAAACAACACCGATAAACTCATCTTT.